The 15 T cell receptor beta chains below were found in one sample sequenced in a study of CD8+CD57+ T cells in acquired aplastic anemia. In patients chosen for sequencing, flow cytometry had shown CD8+CD57+ cell expansion. Genomic DNA served as template for TCR beta VDJ and CDR3 profiling. TCRdb re-derived calls from the reads in MiXCR, one entry per CDR3 protein. The sample shows about half a million distinct CDR3 sequences, around 32% of them seen only once. Sequenced input: sorted CD4+, CD8+, or CD8+CD57+ T cells (not recorded which) from PBMCs. The receptors derive from a human donor with aplastic anemia.

In this sample, this clonotype turned up many times. This rearrangement joins TRBV19 to TRBJ1-1, with D uncertain. The CDR3 consists of 14 residues. Trimming took 4 bases from V and 0 from J, leaving 9 bases between them. The germline V gene encodes CDR1 LNHDA and CDR2 SQIVND (reference sequence). The CDR3 loop is CASSRRGLNTEAFF. The DNA for the CDR3 is TGTGCCAGTAGTAGACGAGGATTGAACACTGAAGCTTTCTTT.

V gene TRBV11-2 combines with J gene TRBJ2-3, with 8 bases fitting TRBD1. With 0 bases clipped from V and 2 bases from J, the junction kept 10 bases outside the gene matches. The CDR3 has 18 amino acids. Germline V gives CDR1 SGHAT, CDR2 FQNNGV. This CDR3 reads CASSLDGKDRELTDTQYF. The CDR3 nucleotides read TGTGCCAGCAGCTTAGATGGGAAGGACAGGGAGCTCACAGATACGCAGTATTTT. Complete variable domain (other parts from reference TRBV11-2 and TRBJ2-3): EAGVAQSPRYKIIEKRQSVAFWCNPISGHATLYWYQQILGQGPKLLIQFQNNGVVDDSQLPKDRFSAERLKGVDSTLKIQPAKLEDSAVYLCASSLDGKDRELTDTQYFGPGTRLTVL.

Only a few counts were recorded for this clonotype. This chain links TRBV7-9 with TRBJ2-7; 13 nucleotides line up with TRBD2. After removal of 5 bases from V and 5 bases from J, the junction contained 12 bases not matched to a gene. CDR3 length: 17 residues. CDR1 is SEHNR, CDR2 FQNEAQ, per germline (reference sequence). In nucleotides, the CDR3 is TGTGCCAGCAGCCTTGGGACTAGCGGGAAAACCATCAACGAGCAGTACTTC. It encodes CASSLGTSGKTINEQYF.

With regard to this clonotype: This could be a read error, since a much larger clone is one nucleotide away. This chain connects TRBV5-1 to TRBJ1-2, with TRBD1 matching over 7 bases. The CDR3 is 12 amino acids. CDR1 is SGHRS, CDR2 YFSETQ, per germline. The CDR3 is CASSNGQDGYAF. CDR3 DNA sequence: TGCGCCAGCAGCAATGGACAGGACGGCTACGCCTTC.

This clonotype was counted ten times or more. This chain links TRBV9 with TRBJ1-2; TRBD1 might be the D (6 bases). Per germline, CDR1 SGDLS and CDR2 YYNGEE. V was cut by 4 bases and J by 5 bases, with 12 bases left in between. The CDR3 covers 13 residues. CDR3 bases: TGTGCCAGCAGCACGGACAGCTGGTATGGCTACACCTTC. Its translation is CASSTDSWYGYTF.

This clonotype was observed at least ten times. V usage is TRBV9 and J usage is TRBJ2-5; D assignment may be TRBD1 or TRBD2 (5 bases each). The germline V gene has CDR1 SGDLS and CDR2 YYNGEE. V dropped 0 bases and J dropped 2 bases, with 17 bases sitting between them. The CDR3 has 17 residues. Here the CDR3 reads CASSVAGGDVTQETQYF. The DNA for the CDR3 is TGTGCCAGCAGCGTAGCCGGTGGGGACGTTACACAAGAGACCCAGTACTTC. Full variable domain (outside the CDR3, taken from reference TRBV9 and TRBJ2-5): DSGVTQTPKHLITATGQRVTLRCSPRSGDLSVYWYQQSLDQGLQFLIQYYNGEERAKGNILERFSAQQFPDLHSELNLSSLELGDSALYFCASSVAGGDVTQETQYFGPGTRLLVL.

There are many counts of this clonotype. A read error may account for a junction end that differs from germline. The J gene is TRBJ2-7, the V gene TRBV12-3 or TRBV12-4; D gene ambiguous. There are 12 residues in the CDR3. CDR3 DNA: TGTGCCAGCAGTCCCCACCCGGACGACGCGAACTTC. Translated: CASSPHPDDANF.

This clonotype appeared a few times. Possible read error: a much larger clone is one base away. J is TRBJ1-6 and V is TRBV7-9; no firm D call. This CDR3 spans 15 amino acids. Trimming stripped 0 bases from V and 10 bases from J, with 13 bases between. Germline V CDR1 and CDR2: SEHNR, FQNEAQ (reference sequence). CDR3: CASSLAPGARSPLHF. CDR3 coding DNA: TGTGCCAGCAGCTTAGCCCCAGGCGCGCGGTCACCCCTCCACTTT.

This clonotype was recorded a few times. The chain is built from TRBV20-1 and TRBJ1-2; 11 bases align to TRBD1. V shed 3 bases and J 6 bases; nucleotides not matched to a gene: 3. Looked up from germline, CDR1 is DFQATT and CDR2 is SNEGSKA (reference sequence). The CDR3 is 13 amino acids. The CDR3 coding sequence is TGCAGTGCTAGTGGGGACAGGGGGAATGGCTACACCTTC. It translates to CSASGDRGNGYTF.

There are many counts of this clonotype. This rearrangement joins TRBV24-1 to TRBJ2-7; possible D gene TRBD2, 6 bases. CDR1 and CDR2 from the germline V gene are KGHDR and SFDVKD. This CDR3 contains 15 residues. Trimming shortened V by 4 bases and J by 7 bases, and 19 bases separated the two germline ends. The CDR3 DNA sequence: TGTGCCACCAGTGACACCCCAGGAGGGCCTAAAGAGCAGTACTTC. Encoded protein: CATSDTPGGPKEQYF.

In its sample, this clonotype was seen a few times. V gene TRBV7-2 combines with J gene TRBJ1-1; D not certain. The V and J ends lost 5 bases and 3 bases respectively, with 13 bases between them. CDR3 size: 14 residues. Germline V gene lookup returns CDR1 SGHTA and CDR2 FQGNSA. In DNA, the CDR3 is TGTGCCAGCAGCCCAGATACGGTTTACACTGAAGCTTTCTTT. Translation gives CASSPDTVYTEAFF.

This clonotype was observed many times. The gene calls are TRBV24-1 and TRBJ2-5; TRBD1 aligns across 7 bases. V lost 6 bases to trimming and J lost 3 bases; unmatched junction nucleotides: 6. The CDR3 extends over 14 amino acids. Germline CDR1 is KGHDR and CDR2 is SFDVKD. CDR3 region: CATSLTGTEETQYF. The CDR3 DNA sequence: TGTGCCACCAGTCTAACCGGGACAGAAGAGACCCAGTACTTC.

This clonotype was picked up many times. V is TRBV19 and J is TRBJ2-1; 8 positions match TRBD2. The germline V gene has CDR1 LNHDA and CDR2 SQIVND (reference sequence). The CDR3 has 13 residues. V lost 5 bases to trimming and J lost 8 bases; unmatched junction nucleotides: 5. CDR3 in amino acids: CASSGVGRDEQFF. The CDR3 DNA sequence: TGTGCCAGTAGTGGGGTCGGGAGGGATGAGCAGTTCTTC.

This clonotype was counted between two and nine times. The genes are TRBV4-2 and TRBJ1-2, with a possible D match to TRBD1 (5 bases). V shed 0 bases and J shed 0 bases, with 11 bases lying between them. CDR3 size: 16 residues. CDR1 and CDR2 from the germline V gene are LGHNA and YNFKEQ. For the CDR3, the DNA is TGTGCCAGCAGCCAAGATCTTGGGGGAGCTAACTATGGCTACACCTTC. Protein: CASSQDLGGANYGYTF.

This clonotype occurred many times. A junction end diverges from the germline sequence, so it may reflect a read error. V gene TRBV5-6 combines with J gene TRBJ2-1; 10 positions match TRBD2. The CDR3 loop spans 13 amino acids. CDR1 and CDR2 from the germline V gene are SGHDT and YYEEEE. CDR3 protein: CASSLGQREGPSF. In DNA form, the CDR3 reads TGTGCCAGCAGCTTGGGACAGCGGGAGGGCCCATCGTTC.